This T cell receptor (beta chain) originates from a study of early T cells in non-severe SARS-CoV-2 infection. Ten or more counts support this clonotype. MiXCR, run by TCRdb on the 5' RACE reads, gives a single entry per CDR3 protein. The profile covers some 80,000 distinct CDR3 sequences, with about 5% appearing a single time and under 7.5% taken by the ten largest. Sequenced material: whole blood, taken at baseline. This sequence originates from an adult who was a healthcare worker with PCR-confirmed SARS-CoV-2 infection or an uninfected control (not recorded which).

The DNA for the CDR3 is TGTGCCAGCAGCCGTGACACTGAAGCTTTCTTT. The encoded protein is CASSRDTEAFF. The chain links TRBV6-5 to TRBJ1-1; D gene ambiguous. This CDR3 has 11 amino acids. The V end was cut by 6 bases, the J end by 3 bases, with 5 bases between. CDR1 is MNHEY, CDR2 SVGAGI, per germline.